The 4 T cell receptor beta chains below come from one sample, sequenced in a study of T cell responses to AZD1222 COVID-19 vaccine. The protocol was immunoSEQ multiplex PCR, while the TCRdb copy is restricted to in-frame clones and leaves out a portion. The table includes 95,000 to 110,000 clones, 92% detected once. Sequencing used peripheral blood, obtained 28 days after the second AZD1222 dose. The receptors shown here come from an adult who received the AZD1222 COVID-19 vaccine.

The rearrangement joins TRBV10-3 to TRBJ2-2; 11 bases line up with TRBD1. The germline CDR1 and CDR2 sequences are ENHRY and SYGVKD. The trim removed 8 bases at V and 8 bases at J, leaving 10 bases unmatched. This CDR3 spans 15 amino acids. CDR3 loop: CAIGGQGEKVGELFF. The CDR3 bases are TGTGCCATCGGGGGACAGGGGGAGAAGGTTGGGGAGCTGTTTTTT.

The chain carries TRBV10-3 and TRBJ1-1; 11 nucleotides align to TRBD1. CDR1 ENHRY and CDR2 SYGVKD come from the germline V gene. The junction had 12 bases not matched to a gene; V was cut back by 8 bases and J by 4 bases. This CDR3 is built from 16 residues. The CDR3 region has the DNA TGTGCCATCTTCGCAGGCGGACAGGGGGCGAGCACTGAAGCTTTCTTT. This sequence encodes CAIFAGGQGASTEAFF.

This rearrangement joins TRBV10-3 to TRBJ1-3, with D uncertain. Trimming left V 3 bases short and J 4 bases short, with 10 bases between. From germline, CDR1 is ENHRY and CDR2 SYGVKD. The CDR3 is 14 residues long. The DNA for the CDR3 is TGTGCCATCAGTGAACGATGGGAGGGAAACACCATATATTTT. It yields the protein CAISERWEGNTIYF.

The chain joins TRBV5-1 to TRBJ2-5; 8 nucleotides align to TRBD1. The CDR3 spans 14 residues. V lost 4 bases and J lost 3; bases outside the gene matches: 5. Germline values: CDR1 SGHRS, CDR2 YFSETQ. CDR3 sequence: CASSPTGAEETQYF. DNA for the CDR3: TGCGCCAGCAGCCCGACAGGGGCGGAAGAGACCCAGTACTTC.